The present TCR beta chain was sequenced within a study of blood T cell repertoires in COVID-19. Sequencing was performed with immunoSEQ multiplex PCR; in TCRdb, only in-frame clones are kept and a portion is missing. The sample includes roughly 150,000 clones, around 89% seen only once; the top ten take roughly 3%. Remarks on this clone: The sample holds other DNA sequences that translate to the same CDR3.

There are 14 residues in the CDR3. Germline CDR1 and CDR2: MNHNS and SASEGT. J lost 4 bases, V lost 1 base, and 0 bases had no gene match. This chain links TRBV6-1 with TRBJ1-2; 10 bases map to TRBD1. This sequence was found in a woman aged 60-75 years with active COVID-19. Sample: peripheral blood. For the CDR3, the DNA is TGTGCCAGCAGTGAAGGGGACAGGGGCTATGGCTACACCTTC. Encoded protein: CASSEGDRGYGYTF.